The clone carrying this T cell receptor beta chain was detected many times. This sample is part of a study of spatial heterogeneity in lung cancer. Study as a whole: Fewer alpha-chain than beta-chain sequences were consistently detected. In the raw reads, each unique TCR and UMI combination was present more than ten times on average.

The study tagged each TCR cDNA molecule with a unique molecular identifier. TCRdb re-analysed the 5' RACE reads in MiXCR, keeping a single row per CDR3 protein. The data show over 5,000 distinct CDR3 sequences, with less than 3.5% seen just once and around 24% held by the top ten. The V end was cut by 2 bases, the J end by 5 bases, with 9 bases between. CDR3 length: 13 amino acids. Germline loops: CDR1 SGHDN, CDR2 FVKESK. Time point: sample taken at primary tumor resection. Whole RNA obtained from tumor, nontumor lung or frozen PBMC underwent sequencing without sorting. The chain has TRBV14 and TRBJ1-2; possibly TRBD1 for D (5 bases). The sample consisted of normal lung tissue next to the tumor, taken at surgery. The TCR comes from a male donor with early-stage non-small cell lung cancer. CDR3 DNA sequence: TGTGCCAGCAGCCAACAGGGTTGGTATGGCTACACCTTC. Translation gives CASSQQGWYGYTF.